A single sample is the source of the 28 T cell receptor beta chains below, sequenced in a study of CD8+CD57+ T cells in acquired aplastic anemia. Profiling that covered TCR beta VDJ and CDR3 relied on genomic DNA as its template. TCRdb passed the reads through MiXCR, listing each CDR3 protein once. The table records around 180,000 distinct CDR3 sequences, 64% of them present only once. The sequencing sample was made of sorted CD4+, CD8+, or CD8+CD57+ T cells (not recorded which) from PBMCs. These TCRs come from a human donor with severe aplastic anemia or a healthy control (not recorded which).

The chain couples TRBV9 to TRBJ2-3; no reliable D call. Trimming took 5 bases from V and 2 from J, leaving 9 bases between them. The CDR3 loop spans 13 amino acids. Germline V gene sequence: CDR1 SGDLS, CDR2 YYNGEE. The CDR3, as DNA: TGTGCCAGCAGTGAAGACCACACAGATACGCAGTATTTT. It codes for CASSEDHTDTQYF.

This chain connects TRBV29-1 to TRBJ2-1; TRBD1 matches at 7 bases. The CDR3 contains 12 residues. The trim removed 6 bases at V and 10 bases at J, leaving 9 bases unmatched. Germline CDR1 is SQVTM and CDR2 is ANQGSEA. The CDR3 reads CSVRQGIWEQFF. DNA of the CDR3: TGCAGCGTGAGACAGGGAATATGGGAGCAGTTCTTC.

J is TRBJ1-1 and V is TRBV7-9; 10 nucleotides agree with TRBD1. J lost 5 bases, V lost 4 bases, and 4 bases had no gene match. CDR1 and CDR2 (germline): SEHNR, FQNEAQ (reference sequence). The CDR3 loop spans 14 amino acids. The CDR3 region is CASSWDRGRTEAFF. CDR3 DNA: TGTGCCAGCAGCTGGGACAGGGGAAGGACTGAAGCTTTCTTT.

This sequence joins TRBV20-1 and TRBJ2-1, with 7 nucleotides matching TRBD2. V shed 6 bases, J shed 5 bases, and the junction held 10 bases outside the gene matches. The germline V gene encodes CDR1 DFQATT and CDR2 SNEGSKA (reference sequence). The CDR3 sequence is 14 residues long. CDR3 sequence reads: CSAPVTSANNEQFF. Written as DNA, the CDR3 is TGCAGTGCACCCGTCACTAGCGCTAACAATGAGCAGTTCTTC.

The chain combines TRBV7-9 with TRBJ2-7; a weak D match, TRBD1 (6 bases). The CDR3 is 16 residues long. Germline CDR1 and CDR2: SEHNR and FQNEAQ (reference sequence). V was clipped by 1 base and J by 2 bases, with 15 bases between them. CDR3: CASSLEEDRSAYEQYF. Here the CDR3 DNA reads TGTGCCAGCAGCTTAGAAGAAGACAGGAGCGCCTACGAGCAGTACTTC.

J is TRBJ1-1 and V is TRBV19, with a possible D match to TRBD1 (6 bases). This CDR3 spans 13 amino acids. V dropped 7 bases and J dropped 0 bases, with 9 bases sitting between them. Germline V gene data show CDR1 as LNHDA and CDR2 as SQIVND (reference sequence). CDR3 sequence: CASKTGLNTEAFF. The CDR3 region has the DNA TGTGCCAGTAAAACAGGGCTGAACACTGAAGCTTTCTTT.

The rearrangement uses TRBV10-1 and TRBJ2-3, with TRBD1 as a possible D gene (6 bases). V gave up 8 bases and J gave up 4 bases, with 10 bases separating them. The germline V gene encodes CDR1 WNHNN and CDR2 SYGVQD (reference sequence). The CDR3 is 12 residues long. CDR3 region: CASGQSADTQYF. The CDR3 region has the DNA TGCGCCAGCGGACAGAGTGCAGATACGCAGTATTTT.

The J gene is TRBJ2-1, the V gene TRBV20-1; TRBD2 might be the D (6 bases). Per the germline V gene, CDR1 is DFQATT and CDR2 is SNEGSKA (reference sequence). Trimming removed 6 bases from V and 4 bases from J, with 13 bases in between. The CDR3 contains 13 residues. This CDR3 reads CSATTRQYNEQFF. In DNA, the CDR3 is TGCAGTGCCACGACTAGACAGTACAATGAGCAGTTCTTC.

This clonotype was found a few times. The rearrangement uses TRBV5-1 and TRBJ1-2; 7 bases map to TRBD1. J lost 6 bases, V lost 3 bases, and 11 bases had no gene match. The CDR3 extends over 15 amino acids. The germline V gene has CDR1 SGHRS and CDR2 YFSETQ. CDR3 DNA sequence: TGCGCCAGCAGCTCTGGGACAGTGAAGTTCGATGGCTACACCTTC. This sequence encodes CASSSGTVKFDGYTF.

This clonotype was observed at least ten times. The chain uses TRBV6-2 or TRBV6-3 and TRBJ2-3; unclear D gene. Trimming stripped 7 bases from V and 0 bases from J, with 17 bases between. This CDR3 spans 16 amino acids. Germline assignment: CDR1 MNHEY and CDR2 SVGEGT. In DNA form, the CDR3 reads TGTGCCAGCAACATTCCGAGGAATCCTAGCACAGATACGCAGTATTTT. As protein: CASNIPRNPSTDTQYF.

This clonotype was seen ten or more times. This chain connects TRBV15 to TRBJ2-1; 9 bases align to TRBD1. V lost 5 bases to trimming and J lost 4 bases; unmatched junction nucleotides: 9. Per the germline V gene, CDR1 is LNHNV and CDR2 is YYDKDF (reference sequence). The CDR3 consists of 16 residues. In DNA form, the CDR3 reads TGTGCCACCAGCCCTCGGACAGGGGAAATGTACAATGAGCAGTTCTTC. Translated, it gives CATSPRTGEMYNEQFF.

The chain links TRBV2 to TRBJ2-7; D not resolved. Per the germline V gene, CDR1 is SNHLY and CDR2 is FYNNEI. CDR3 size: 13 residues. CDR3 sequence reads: CATSKAQDYEQYF. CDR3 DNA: TGTGCTACCTCTAAGGCGCAGGACTACGAGCAGTACTTC. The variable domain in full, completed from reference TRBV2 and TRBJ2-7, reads EPEVTQTPSHQVTQMGQEVILRCVPISNHLYFYWYRQILGQKVEFLVSFYNNEISEKSEIFDDQFSVERPDGSNFTLKIRSTKLEDSAMYFCATSKAQDYEQYFGPGTRLTVT.

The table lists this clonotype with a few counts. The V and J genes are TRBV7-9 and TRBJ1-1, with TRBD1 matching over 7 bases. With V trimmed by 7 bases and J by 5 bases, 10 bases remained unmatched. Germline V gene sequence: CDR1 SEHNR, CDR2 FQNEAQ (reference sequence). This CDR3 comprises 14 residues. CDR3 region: CASNRGQGGTEAFF. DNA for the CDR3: TGTGCCAGCAACCGGGGGCAGGGGGGGACTGAAGCTTTCTTT.

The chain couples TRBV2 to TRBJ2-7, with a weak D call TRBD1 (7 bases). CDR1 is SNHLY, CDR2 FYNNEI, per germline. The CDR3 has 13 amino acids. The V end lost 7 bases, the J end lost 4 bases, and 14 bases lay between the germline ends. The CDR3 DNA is TGTGCCAGCACTTGGAGGGGGCTTTACGAGCAGTACTTC. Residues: CASTWRGLYEQYF.

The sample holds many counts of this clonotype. The CDR3: CATSRGTAGTEAFF. CDR3 DNA: TGTGCCACCAGCCGCGGGACAGCGGGGACTGAAGCTTTCTTT. The rearrangement joins TRBV15 to TRBJ1-1; TRBD1 agrees at 7 bases. This CDR3 spans 14 amino acids. CDR1 and CDR2 from the germline V gene are LNHNV and YYDKDF (reference sequence). V shed 5 bases, J shed 5 bases, and the junction held 8 bases outside the gene matches.

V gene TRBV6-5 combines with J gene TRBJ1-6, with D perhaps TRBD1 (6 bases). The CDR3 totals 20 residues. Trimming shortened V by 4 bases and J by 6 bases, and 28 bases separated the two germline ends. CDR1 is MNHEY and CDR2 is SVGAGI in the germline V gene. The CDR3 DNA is TGTGCCAGCAGTTTCTCCCCCCTTCGGGAGCTGGACAGCATTAATTCACCCCTCCACTTT. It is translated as CASSFSPLRELDSINSPLHF.

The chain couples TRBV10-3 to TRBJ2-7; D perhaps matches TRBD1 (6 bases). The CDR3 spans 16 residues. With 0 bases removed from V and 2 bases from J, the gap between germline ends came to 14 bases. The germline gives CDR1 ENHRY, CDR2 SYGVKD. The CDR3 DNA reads TGTGCCATCAGTGAGTCGGCCTCCGACAGGACCTACGAGCAGTACTTC. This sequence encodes CAISESASDRTYEQYF.

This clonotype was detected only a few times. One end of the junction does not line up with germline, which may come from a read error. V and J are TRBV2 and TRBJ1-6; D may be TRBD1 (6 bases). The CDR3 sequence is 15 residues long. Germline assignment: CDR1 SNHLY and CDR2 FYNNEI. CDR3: CASSPTGLPNSPLHF. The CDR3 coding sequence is TGTGCCAGCAGTCCCACAGGGTTGCCTAATTCACCCCTTCACTTT.

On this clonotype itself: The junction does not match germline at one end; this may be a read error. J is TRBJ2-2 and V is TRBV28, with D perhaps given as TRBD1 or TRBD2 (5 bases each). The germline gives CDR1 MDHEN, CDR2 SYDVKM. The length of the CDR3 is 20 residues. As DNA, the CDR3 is TGTGCCAGCAGTTTACGCCGACAGTTCCTAGCCACCGCGAACACCGGGGAGCCGTTTTTT. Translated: CASSLRRQFLATANTGEPFF. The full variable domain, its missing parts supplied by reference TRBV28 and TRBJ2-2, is DVKVTQSSRYLVKRTGEKVFLECVQDMDHENMFWYRQDPGLGLRLIYFSYDVKMKEKGDIPEGYSVSREKKERFSLILESASTNQTSMYLCASSLRRQFLATANTGEPFFGEGSRLTVL.

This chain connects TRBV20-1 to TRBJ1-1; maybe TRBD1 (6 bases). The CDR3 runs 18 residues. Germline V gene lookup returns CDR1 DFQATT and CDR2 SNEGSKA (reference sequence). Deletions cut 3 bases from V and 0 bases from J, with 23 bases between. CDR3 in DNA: TGCAGTGCTAGGGAAGACAGGAATTCCTTCTCCATGAACACTGAAGCTTTCTTT. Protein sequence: CSAREDRNSFSMNTEAFF.

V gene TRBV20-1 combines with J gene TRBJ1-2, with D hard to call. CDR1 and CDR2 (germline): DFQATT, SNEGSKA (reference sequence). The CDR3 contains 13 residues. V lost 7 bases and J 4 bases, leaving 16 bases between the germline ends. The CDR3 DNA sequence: TGCAGTGTTAGCGGGGTGGAGGCCTATGGCTACACCTTC. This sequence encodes CSVSGVEAYGYTF.

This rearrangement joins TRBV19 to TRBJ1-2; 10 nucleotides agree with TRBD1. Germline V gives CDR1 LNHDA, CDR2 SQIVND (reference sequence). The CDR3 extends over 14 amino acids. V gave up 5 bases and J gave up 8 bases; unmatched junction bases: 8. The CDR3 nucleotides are TGTGCCAGTAGTTTGACAGGGGGCGCGAAAGGCTACACCTTC. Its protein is CASSLTGGAKGYTF.

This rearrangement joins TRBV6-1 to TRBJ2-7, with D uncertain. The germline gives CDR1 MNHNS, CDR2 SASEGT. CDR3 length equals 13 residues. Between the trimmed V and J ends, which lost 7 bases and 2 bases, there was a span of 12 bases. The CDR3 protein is CASNQQVAYEQYF. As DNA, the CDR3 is TGTGCCAGCAATCAGCAGGTTGCCTACGAGCAGTACTTC.

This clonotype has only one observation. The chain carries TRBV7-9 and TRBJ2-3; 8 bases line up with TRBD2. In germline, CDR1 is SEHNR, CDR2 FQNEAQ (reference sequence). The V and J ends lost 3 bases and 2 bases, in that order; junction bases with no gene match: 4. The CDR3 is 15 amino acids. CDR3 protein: CASSFGTRDTDTQYF. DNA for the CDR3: TGTGCCAGCAGCTTCGGGACTAGGGACACAGATACGCAGTATTTT. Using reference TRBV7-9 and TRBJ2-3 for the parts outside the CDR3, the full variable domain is DTGVSQNPRHKITKRGQNVTFRCDPISEHNRLYWYRQTLGQGPEFLTYFQNEAQLEKSRLLSDRFSAERPKGSFSTLEIQRTEQGDSAMYLCASSFGTRDTDTQYFGPGTRLTVL.

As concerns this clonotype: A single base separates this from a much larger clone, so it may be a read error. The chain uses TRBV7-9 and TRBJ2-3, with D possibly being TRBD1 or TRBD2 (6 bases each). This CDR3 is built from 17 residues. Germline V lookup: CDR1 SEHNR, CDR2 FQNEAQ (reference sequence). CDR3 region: CASSLALGGLSTGTQYF. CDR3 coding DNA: TGTGCCAGCAGCTTAGCGCTCGGGGGCCTAAGCACAGGTACGCAGTATTTT. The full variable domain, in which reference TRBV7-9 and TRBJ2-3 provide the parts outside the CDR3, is DTGVSQNPRHKITKRGQNVTFRCDPISEHNRLYWYRQTLGQGPEFLTYFQNEAQLEKSRLLSDRFSAERPKGSFSTLEIQRTEQGDSAMYLCASSLALGGLSTGTQYFGPGTRLTVL.

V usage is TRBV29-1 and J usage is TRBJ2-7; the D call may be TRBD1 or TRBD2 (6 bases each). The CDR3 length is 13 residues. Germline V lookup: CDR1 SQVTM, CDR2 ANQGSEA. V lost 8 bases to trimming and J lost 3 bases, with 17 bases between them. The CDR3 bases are TGCAGCAGTTCGGGGGCAGGCTACTACGAGCAGTACTTC. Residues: CSSSGAGYYEQYF.

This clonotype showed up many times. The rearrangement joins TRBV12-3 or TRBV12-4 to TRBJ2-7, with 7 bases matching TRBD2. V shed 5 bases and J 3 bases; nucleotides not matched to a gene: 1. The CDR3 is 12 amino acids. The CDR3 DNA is TGTGCCAGCAGTGGGGGGGACTACGAGCAGTACTTC. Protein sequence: CASSGGDYEQYF.

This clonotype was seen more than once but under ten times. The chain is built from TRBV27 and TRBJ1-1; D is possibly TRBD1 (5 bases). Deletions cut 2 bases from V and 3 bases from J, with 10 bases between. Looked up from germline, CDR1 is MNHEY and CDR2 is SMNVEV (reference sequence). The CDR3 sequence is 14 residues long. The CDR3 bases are TGTGCCAGCAGTTTAGCAGGGCTTGACACTGAAGCTTTCTTT. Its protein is CASSLAGLDTEAFF.